These T cell receptor beta chains were read from a single sample in a study of blood T cell repertoires in COVID-19. Data came from immunoSEQ multiplex PCR; TCRdb stores just in-frame clones and leaves some out. This sample yields roughly 320,000 clones, of which 90% are seen a single time; about 4.2% belongs to the top ten. Sequenced input: PBMCs or T cells enriched from blood (not recorded which). All receptors derive from a woman in her thirties who had been exposed to COVID-19. The CDR3 runs from the conserved cysteine through the conserved F or W. A D gene is named only where the DNA matches it firmly.

>TRBV2|-
CARTNWTEYEEGEQYF
>TRBV5-1|TRBD1
CASSLALRTGPTGELFF
>TRBV27|TRBD1
CASSLSGQGYGYTF
>TRBV10-3|-
CAISTSEGNEQFF
>TRBV4-1|TRBD1
CASSQEAQGGSPLHF
>TRBV29-1|TRBD1
CSVELTRGQGAGGGYTF
>TRBV6-5|-
CASSYSGGPQETQYF
>TRBV30|-
CALSQGYGYTF
>TRBV4-2|-
CASSQEGAGDYGYTF
>TRBV11-2|-
CASSFYRVQHYEQYF
>TRBV12-3/TRBV12-4|-
CASRKQETGELFF
>TRBV10-3|-
CAIRTDGLLNYGYTF
>TRBV11-2|TRBD2
CASSLDLRASGGYEQFF
>TRBV7-9|TRBD2
CASSLIEGLAGAPLYF
>TRBV5-1|-
CASSLGAGDSNQPQHF
>TRBV7-6|TRBD2
CASSPMTSDPTGELFF
>TRBV18|TRBD2
CASSPGGEHTDTQYF
>TRBV9|TRBD2
CASSVHFGLAGGVNEQFF
>TRBV29-1|TRBD2
CSVVLAGGLVHETQYF
>TRBV5-1|-
CASSLGRGFEQYF
>TRBV5-1|TRBD1
CASSARTGEQFF
>TRBV18|-
CASSRTGRGGGTEAFF
>TRBV5-8|-
CASSSRDIEARFNYGYTF
>TRBV7-9|-
CASSLGGGSYEQYF